This T cell receptor (beta chain) was sequenced during a study of response to subunit inactivated influenza vaccine. V lost 1 base to trimming and J lost 4 bases, with 6 bases between them. In germline, CDR1 is LNHNV, CDR2 YYDKDF (reference sequence). The CDR3 totals 13 residues. TCRdb re-called the RT-PCR reads with MiXCR, one entry per CDR3 protein. The sample shows approximately 680,000 distinct CDR3 sequences, approximately 14% of them seen only once. This clonotype was counted a few times. The chain joins TRBV15 to TRBJ2-3, with TRBD2 as a possible D gene (5 bases). The source was PBMCs from blood, collected less than 13 days after vaccination. The receptor comes from a man in his fifties who received an inactivated influenza vaccine. The CDR3 loop is CATSRGGSDTQYF. DNA of the CDR3: TGTGCCACCAGCAGAGGAGGGTCAGATACGCAGTATTTT. Complete variable domain (other parts from reference TRBV15 and TRBJ2-3): DAMVIQNPRYQVTQFGKPVTLSCSQTLNHNVMYWYQQKSSQAPKLLFHYYDKDFNNEADTPDNFQSRRPNTSFCFLDIRSPGLGDTAMYLCATSRGGSDTQYFGPGTRLTVL.